This TCR beta chain derives from a study of T cells in Graves' hyperthyroidism and ophthalmopathy. Study observations and caveats: Appearing also in blood were most of the thyroid clonotypes expanded above 0.001.

Each diagnosis drew on symptoms, thyroxine, TRAb, thyroid ultrasound and orbital computed tomography findings. This clonotype was observed at least ten times. Its cognate antigen is unknown. Amplified regions were TCR beta CDR3 sequences from RNA transcripts. The primer set for the first-round RT-PCR of the TCR CDR3 was HTBI. TCRdb reprocessed the multiplex PCR reads via MiXCR and lists one record per CDR3 protein. The sample lists around 620,000 distinct CDR3 sequences, 14% occurring once. The clonotype originates from a woman aged 18-29 years with Graves' ophthalmopathy. Input material: blood.

The CDR3 reads CASRGGGVGNQPQHF. The CDR3 bases are TGTGCCAGCAGGGGGGGGGGAGTCGGCAATCAGCCCCAGCATTTT. The chain combines TRBV7-2 with TRBJ1-5; possibly TRBD1 for D (5 bases). The length of the CDR3 is 15 residues. The V end lost 6 bases, the J end lost 2 bases, and 14 bases lay between the germline ends. Germline CDR1 reads SGHTA; CDR2 reads FQGNSA.